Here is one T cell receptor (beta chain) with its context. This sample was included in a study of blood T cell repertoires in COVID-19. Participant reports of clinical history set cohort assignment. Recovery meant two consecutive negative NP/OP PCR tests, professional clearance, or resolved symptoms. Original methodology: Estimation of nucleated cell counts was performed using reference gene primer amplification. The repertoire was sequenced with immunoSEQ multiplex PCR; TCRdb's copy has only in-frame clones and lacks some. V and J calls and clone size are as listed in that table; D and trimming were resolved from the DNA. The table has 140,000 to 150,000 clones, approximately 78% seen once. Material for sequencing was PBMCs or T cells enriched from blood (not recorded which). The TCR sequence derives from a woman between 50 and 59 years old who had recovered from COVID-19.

CDR3 residues: CASSYTPSGEKLFF. In nucleotides, the CDR3 is TGTGCCAGCAGTTACACGCCCTCCGGGGAAAAACTGTTTTTT. The chain is built from TRBV6-5 and TRBJ1-4; D is undetermined. The V gene's germline CDR1 is MNHEY and CDR2 SVGAGI. Trimming left V 2 bases short and J 8 bases short, with 12 bases between. This CDR3 region has 14 residues.